The 11 T cell receptor beta chains given below trace back to one sample, sequenced in a study of T cells in Graves' hyperthyroidism and ophthalmopathy. Template material for amplifying TCR beta CDR3 regions consisted of RNA transcripts. Primed by the HTBI set, a first-round RT-PCR was run on the TCR CDR3. Via MiXCR, TCRdb re-called the multiplex PCR reads, giving one row per CDR3 protein. This table has approximately 210,000 distinct CDR3 sequences, approximately 17% appearing once. Source material: blood. Every receptor here comes from a man aged 50 to 59 with Graves' hyperthyroidism.

This clonotype appeared many times. This chain links TRBV7-2 with TRBJ2-1; D unresolved. The CDR3 runs to 11 residues. Trimming stripped 5 bases from V and 9 bases from J, with 8 bases between. CDR1 is SGHTA and CDR2 is FQGNSA in the germline V gene. The CDR3 reads CASSVSGEQFF. Here the CDR3 DNA reads TGTGCCAGCAGCGTTAGTGGTGAGCAGTTCTTC.

This clonotype was counted at least ten times. The chain links TRBV12-3 or TRBV12-4 to TRBJ2-1; D is undetermined. The CDR3 is 12 residues long. Trimming stripped 7 bases from V and 8 bases from J, with 12 bases between. CDR3 residues: CASTLVVDEQFF. DNA for the CDR3: TGTGCCAGCACGCTAGTTGTCGATGAGCAGTTCTTC.

The chain combines TRBV15 with TRBJ1-2; possible D gene TRBD1, 6 bases. Germline V CDR1 and CDR2: LNHNV, YYDKDF (reference sequence). This CDR3 has 16 amino acids. Trimming pared 0 bases from V and 7 bases from J, leaving 18 bases between. CDR3 nucleotides: TGTGCCACCAGCAGAGATCTGGGGCAGGGGAGTGGTGGCTACACCTTC. It is translated as CATSRDLGQGSGGYTF.

This clonotype was recorded many times. The CDR3 region is CASSTSVGSRGYTF. CDR3 sequence (DNA): TGTGCCAGCAGCACATCCGTAGGGAGCCGGGGCTACACCTTC. The chain uses TRBV7-9 and TRBJ1-2; D is unresolved. V was clipped by 5 bases and J by 8 bases, with 18 bases between them. The V gene's germline CDR1 is SEHNR and CDR2 FQNEAQ (reference sequence). The CDR3 spans 14 residues.

This clonotype appeared many times. V gene TRBV20-1 combines with J gene TRBJ2-7, with TRBD1 as a possible D gene (6 bases). The germline V and J ends were trimmed by 6 bases and 4 bases, with 16 bases remaining between them. CDR1 and CDR2 from the germline V gene are DFQATT and SNEGSKA (reference sequence). The CDR3 extends over 13 amino acids. The CDR3 DNA reads as TGCAGTGCCCCCTCGGACAGCATGTACGAGCAGTACTTC. Its protein product is CSAPSDSMYEQYF.

Regarding this clonotype: Germline is not matched at one junction end, which may reflect a read error. The rearrangement links TRBV24-1 to TRBJ2-7; 14 nucleotides agree with TRBD2. The CDR3 contains 17 residues. Germline-derived CDR1 and CDR2 are KGHDR and SFDVKD. The DNA of the CDR3 is TGTGCCATCAGTGATCCCGGGACTAGCGGGGGCAGCTACGAGCAGTACTTC. Translated, it gives CAISDPGTSGGSYEQYF.

This clonotype has ten or more counts. The CDR3 sequence is CASSLLDYQPQHF. In DNA, the CDR3 is TGTGCCAGCAGTTTACTTGATTACCAGCCCCAGCATTTT. The chain recombines TRBV28 with TRBJ1-5; D uncertain. The CDR3 has 13 residues. The germline gives CDR1 MDHEN, CDR2 SYDVKM. Between the trimmed V and J ends, which lost 2 bases and 7 bases, there was a span of 9 bases.

The chain recombines TRBV18 with TRBJ2-3, with 9 nucleotides matching TRBD1. The CDR3 sequence is 16 residues long. CDR1 KGHSH and CDR2 LQKENI come from the germline V gene. J lost 6 bases, V lost 0 bases, and 7 bases had no gene match. DNA for the CDR3: TGTGCCAGCTCACCACCCTCGGACAGGGGTGGTGATACGCAGTATTTT. This translates into CASSPPSDRGGDTQYF.

This clonotype was counted at least ten times. V is TRBV15 and J is TRBJ2-1; D is perhaps TRBD1 or TRBD2 (5 bases each). The CDR3 spans 13 residues. V lost 8 bases and J lost 5, with 13 bases in between. Germline V CDR1 and CDR2: LNHNV, YYDKDF (reference sequence). The CDR3 is CATSRDRNNEQFF. CDR3 sequence (DNA): TGTGCCACCTCCCGGGACCGGAACAATGAGCAGTTCTTC. The full variable domain, in which reference TRBV15 and TRBJ2-1 provide the parts outside the CDR3, is DAMVIQNPRYQVTQFGKPVTLSCSQTLNHNVMYWYQQKSSQAPKLLFHYYDKDFNNEADTPDNFQSRRPNTSFCFLDIRSPGLGDTAMYLCATSRDRNNEQFFGPGTRLTVL.

The chain links TRBV10-3 to TRBJ1-1; D is undetermined. Germline CDR1 and CDR2: ENHRY and SYGVKD. V was clipped by 6 bases and J by 3 bases, with 14 bases between them. CDR3 size: 14 residues. The CDR3 loop is CAIRLKVKDTEAFF. The CDR3 region has the DNA TGTGCCATCAGACTCAAAGTTAAGGACACTGAAGCTTTCTTT.

This clonotype was observed at least ten times. The chain has TRBV6-1 and TRBJ2-7; 7 positions match TRBD2. This CDR3 is built from 14 residues. The V gene's germline CDR1 is MNHNS and CDR2 SASEGT. Germline trimming cut 1 base from V and 7 bases from J; bases unmatched to any gene: 7. The CDR3 spells CASSEGGREREQYF. In DNA form, the CDR3 reads TGTGCCAGCAGTGAAGGTGGGCGGGAGAGGGAGCAGTACTTC.